The sample holds many counts of the clone carrying this T cell receptor beta chain. Antigen specificity is unknown. TCRdb re-called the reads through MiXCR, storing one row per CDR3 protein. This repertoire shows approximately 190,000 distinct CDR3 sequences, roughly 9% found once; its top ten account for 4.6%. This sample is drawn from a study of T cell repertoires in cytomegalovirus infection. At the level of the study: Indications came from public TCR beta signatures; they pointed to CMV infection and to a matching HLA type. Findings and caveats of the study: Accumulated public TCR beta family frequency recognized individuals carrying CMV together with the relevant HLA. The ex vivo response was dominated by HLA-C-restricted CMV-specific TCR beta clonotypes.

The V end was cut by 7 bases, the J end by 5 bases, with 20 bases between. Germline V gives CDR1 MNHNS, CDR2 SASEGT. This CDR3 comprises 15 residues. This TCR was sampled from a human donor in good health (CMV status not recorded). Some clones in this sample may be carry-over from other donors' samples. Source material: PBMCs. The rearrangement joins TRBV6-1 to TRBJ1-2, with D hard to call. The chain's CDR3 is CASIEGGLLLYGYTF. The CDR3 DNA follows: TGTGCCAGCATCGAGGGCGGGCTTCTCTTGTATGGCTACACCTTC.